A selection of T cell receptor beta chains follows, all from one sample in a study of CD8+ T cells in alopecia areata. Produced via immunoSEQ multiplex PCR; TCRdb's table is partial and in-frame only. The sample has about 110,000 clones, about 50% seen once. Sequencing was done on a sample of NKG2D-low CD8+ T cells sorted from blood. These receptors all stem from a human donor with alopecia areata. Both conserved end residues are part of each CDR3. D genes are given only for firm matches. Some rows mark clone size as missing; the rest say once, few, many or name a class of expanded clone.

d_gene	v_gene	j_gene	abundance	CDR3nt	CDR3aa
TRBD2	TRBV5-1	TRBJ2-1	.	TGCGCCAGCAGCCCCTGGACTAGCGGAATCAAATCCTACAATGAGCAGTTCTTC	CASSPWTSGIKSYNEQFF
TRBD2	TRBV5-4	TRBJ2-7	.	TGTGCCAGCAGCTTCGGGACTAGCGGGTACGAGCAGTACTTC	CASSFGTSGYEQYF
TRBD1	TRBV19	TRBJ2-2	.	TGTGCCAGTAGTTTCGACAGGGACCGGAACACCGGGGAGCTGTTTTTT	CASSFDRDRNTGELFF
.	TRBV29-1	TRBJ2-1	.	TGCAGCGTTGAAGGGGCCCCCACCCGATACAATGAGCAGTTCTTC	CSVEGAPTRYNEQFF
.	TRBV7-9	TRBJ1-1	.	TGTGCCAGCGGAAGGACAGTCGAAGCTTTCTTT	CASGRTVEAFF
.	TRBV28	TRBJ1-1	once	TGTGCCAGCAGATCCTTTTGGGAAAACACTGAAGCTTTCTTT	CASRSFWENTEAFF
.	TRBV9	TRBJ2-1	.	TGTGCCAGCAGCGTTAACCAGCCGAGTGAGCAGTTCTTC	CASSVNQPSEQFF
.	TRBV4-1	TRBJ2-7	few	TGCGCCAGCAGCCAAGCTCAATCCATTTACGAGCAGTACTTC	CASSQAQSIYEQYF
.	TRBV29-1	TRBJ2-1	few	TGCAGCGCACCGGACAGATACAATGAGCAGTTCTTC	CSAPDRYNEQFF
.	TRBV9	TRBJ1-1	once	TGTGCCAGCAGCCCGGAGGGCAGGGGCGGAACTGAAGCTTTCTTT	CASSPEGRGGTEAFF
.	TRBV2	TRBJ2-5	.	TGTGCCAGCGCTACGCCTGAGGGCGAAATACAAGAGACCCAGTACTTC	CASATPEGEIQETQYF
TRBD2	TRBV27	TRBJ2-1	.	TGTGCCAGCAGTTTAGCAGCGGGGGGAGGCAATGAGCAGTTCTTC	CASSLAAGGGNEQFF
TRBD2	TRBV7-9	TRBJ2-1	.	TGTGCCAGCAGCTGGCCGGGACTAGATGGTGTTGAGCAGTTCTTC	CASSWPGLDGVEQFF
.	TRBV9	TRBJ2-1	once	TGTGCCAGCAGCGTAGAAGGGGGAGGGGGCTACAATGAGCAGTTCTTC	CASSVEGGGGYNEQFF
.	TRBV29-1	TRBJ2-7	.	TGCAGCGTTTCAGGGCGGGGCGAGCAGTACTTC	CSVSGRGEQYF